The TCR beta chain described here comes from a study of OX40 agonist ivuxolimab in advanced cancers. Describing the broader study: Ivuxolimab, which targeted the costimulatory receptor OX40 (CD134), was an agonistic, fully human IgG2 monoclonal antibody. Intravenous ivuxolimab was administered to patients every 2 weeks at six dose levels: 0.01, 0.1, 0.3, 1.5, 3 and 10 mg/kg. Among the roughly 50 dose-escalation patients, about 19 had hepatocellular carcinoma, 15 or so melanoma, 9 renal cell carcinoma and 9 head and neck cancer. In the dose-escalation cohort, nearly 85% of patients were male, and the mean age was 60 years with a range of about 20 to 79. Patients were allowed to have had prior anti-PD-1, anti-PD-L1 or anti-CTLA-4 therapy, and 40% of the dose-escalation patients had previously received checkpoint inhibitors. Three dose-escalation patients achieved partial responses, one with hepatocellular carcinoma and two with cutaneous melanoma. Peripheral TCRbeta sequencing was intended to test whether TCR sequence diversity was altered and clonal T-cell expansion was caused by ivuxolimab. The paper describes the monotherapy dose-escalation part (N of about 55 patients) of the phase I trial of ivuxolimab.

In the case of this clone: Its antigen has not been determined. No base quality values were provided; no much bigger clone lies one nucleotide off.

On the study overall, not on this receptor specifically: The antigen specificity of the peripheral T cells that underwent clonal expansion was not determined. Low levels of normalized T-cell clonal expansion were also seen in some patients who did not respond. At doses of 0.1 to 3.0 mg/kg, clonal expansion of both CD4+ and CD8+ T cells in blood was seen between baseline and week 6. In partial responders in the 0.1-3.0 mg/kg groups, normalized peripheral clonal expansion was found to be among the lowest, especially among CD8+ T cells. After ivuxolimab, CD8+ T cells had more expanded clones than CD4+ T cells on average.

After removal of 1 base from V and 0 bases from J, the junction retains 4 bases not matched to a gene. The CDR3, from cysteine to phenylalanine, totals 16 residues. CDR3 DNA is the only sequence kept; it has 48 bases, read in frame from the first base. CDR1 SGHVS and CDR2 FQNEAQ are derived from the germline V gene. Genomic DNA was isolated from the sorted cells so that the TCRbeta CDR3 region could be sequenced. The immunoSEQ Assay was used to sequence the TCRbeta CDR3 regions. Drawn from immuneACCESS, this table holds only the in-frame rearrangements with V and J called that TCRdb kept. Clones are partly lost; checked studies trace under half to an unresolved V gene and leave the rest unexplained. The sample records roughly 66,000 clones, roughly 85% of which are singletons. Approximately 1.4% of the sample goes to the ten largest clones. The trial excluded patients who had a history of autoimmune disease or were on systemic immunosuppression. In every dose cohort, peripheral blood was drawn for TCR sequencing at baseline, cycle 4 day 1, and cycle 7 day 1. Samples came from an open-label, multicenter, first-in-human phase I dose-escalation trial of ivuxolimab. The trial enrolled adults with locally advanced or metastatic head and neck squamous cell, hepatocellular, melanoma or renal cell carcinoma. CD4+ and CD8+ T cells were sorted separately from peripheral blood before TCR sequencing.

This sequence was found in an adult with an advanced solid tumor such as melanoma, head and neck, liver or kidney cancer. The sequencing used CD4+ or CD8+ T cells sorted from blood, collected in a trial of the OX40 agonist ivuxolimab. The chain joins TRBV7-8 to TRBJ2-3, with 7 bases aligning to TRBD2. The CDR3 region has the sequence CASSLGAGISTDTQYF. At the DNA level, the sequence is TGTGCCAGCAGCTTAGGAGCGGGGATTAGCACAGATACGCAGTATTTT. The variable domain in full, with residues beyond the CDR3 obtained from the reference TRBV7-8 and TRBJ2-3 genes, is GAGVSQSPRYKVAKRGQDVALRCDPISGHVSLFWYQQALGQGPEFLTYFQNEAQLDKSGLPSDRFFAERPEGSVSTLKIQRTQQEDSAVYLCASSLGAGISTDTQYFGPGTRLTVL.